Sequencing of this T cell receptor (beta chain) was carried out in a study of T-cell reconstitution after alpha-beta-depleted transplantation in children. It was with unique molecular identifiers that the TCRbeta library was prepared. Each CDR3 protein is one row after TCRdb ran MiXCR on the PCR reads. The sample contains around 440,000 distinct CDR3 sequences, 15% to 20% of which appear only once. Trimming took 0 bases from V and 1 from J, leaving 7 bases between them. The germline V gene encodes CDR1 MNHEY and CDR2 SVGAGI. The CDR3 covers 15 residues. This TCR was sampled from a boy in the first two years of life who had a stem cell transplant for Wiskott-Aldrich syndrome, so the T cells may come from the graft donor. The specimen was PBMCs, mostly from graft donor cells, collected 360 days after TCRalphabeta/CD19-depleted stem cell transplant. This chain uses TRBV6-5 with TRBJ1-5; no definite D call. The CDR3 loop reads CASSYSLGSNQPQHF. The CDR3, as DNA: TGTGCCAGCAGTTACTCCTTGGGGAGCAATCAGCCCCAGCATTTT.